The clone carrying this TCR beta chain was counted a single time. The sample originates from a study of identical twins. TCRdb passed the 5' RACE reads through MiXCR, listing each CDR3 protein once. In the table there are around 510,000 distinct CDR3 sequences, 13% to 15% of which are singletons. The sample was also linked to a second study, of yellow fever vaccine responses in identical twins.

The origin of this receptor is a woman between 18 and 30 years old in good health. The sequenced sample consisted of CD4+ T cells sorted from blood.

CDR3 DNA sequence: TGTGCCAGCACCCCTGGGGGAAATACCTACGAGCAGTACTTC. As protein: CASTPGGNTYEQYF. This sequence joins TRBV6-1 and TRBJ2-7, with D perhaps matching TRBD1 or TRBD2 (5 bases each). This CDR3 is 14 amino acids long. The V and J ends lost 7 bases and 2 bases respectively, with 15 bases between them. Germline V gene sequence: CDR1 MNHNS, CDR2 SASEGT.